This T cell receptor beta chain was recovered during a study of beta chain features in type 1 diabetes. Study background: Investigators examined roughly 99,000,000 sorted cells across all samples.

CDR3 length: 17 residues. Per the germline V gene, CDR1 is SQVTM and CDR2 is ANQGSEA. The V gene end was trimmed by 3 bases and the J gene end by 3 bases; junction bases not matched to a gene: 9. Once sorted, every population was more than 95% pure. What was sequenced were expressed TCRB transcripts, since all of the isolated RNA had been reverse transcribed. Libraries were prepared by immunoSEQ multiplex PCR; TCRdb keeps only in-frame clonotypes and omits some of them. This sample has hundreds of thousands of clones, with over 11% found just once. Broader study findings: Shorter TCRB CDR3s, moderately but significantly so, marked every one of the four CD4+ subsets in Type 1 diabetes patients.

For this clone: What it recognizes is unknown.

The sample was naive CD4+ T cells from blood. This sequence was found in a man aged 25-45 years with type 1 diabetes. V and J are TRBV29-1 and TRBJ2-4, with 12 bases identical to TRBD2. Here the CDR3 reads CSVERTSGDPDKNIQYF. The CDR3 DNA reads TGCAGCGTTGAGAGGACTAGCGGGGATCCGGACAAAAACATTCAGTACTTC.